In this sample, the clone carrying this TCR beta chain turned up a few times. Its antigen is unidentified. This sample stems from a study of T cell responses to AZD1222 COVID-19 vaccine. Notes on the study in general: The donors showed a predominance of white British ancestry and of females, with possible underestimation of clonal diversity. AZD1222 recipients seropositive at baseline numbered only six or seven.

Libraries were prepared by immunoSEQ multiplex PCR; TCRdb keeps only in-frame clonotypes and omits some of them. The repertoire includes tens of thousands of clones, 65% to 85% of them detected once, and roughly 25% sits in the top ten. Here the sequenced sample was peripheral blood, taken 28 days after the second AZD1222 dose. This TCR was recovered from an adult who received the AZD1222 COVID-19 vaccine.

In nucleotides, the CDR3 is TGTGCCAGCAGTCCCGACAGATACGAGCAGTACTTC. It yields the protein CASSPDRYEQYF. This rearrangement joins TRBV28 to TRBJ2-7; D might be TRBD1 (5 bases). The CDR3 is 12 amino acids. The V gene lost 5 bases and the J gene lost 4 bases, with 9 bases spanning the gap. The germline CDR1 and CDR2 sequences are MDHEN and SYDVKM.